This TCR beta chain was identified during a study of tumor-infiltrating lymphocytes in primary liver carcinoma (TCRdb year 2017). Regarding the complete study: Of the five patients (three men and two women, aged 30 to 69 years), four had hepatocellular carcinoma and one had combined HCC and intrahepatic cholangiocarcinoma. Tumors of the five patients were stage T1-T3 N0M0 with maximum diameters of roughly 4 to 11 cm. Each sample produced about 3.65 to 8 million productive TCRbeta reads, and read depth showed no significant difference between tissue types. For each liver tumor, the study sampled five regions along with adjacent normal tissue and blood, and applied TCRbeta repertoire sequencing, expression microarrays and whole-exome sequencing. A total of 35 specimens from 5 patients, comprising some 25 tumor regions, 5 adjacent noncancerous liver tissues and 5 peripheral blood samples, were covered by TCRbeta repertoire sequencing. Agilent mRNA microarray profiling was performed on the 25 tumor region samples to relate TCRbeta repertoire diversity to the local molecular phenotype. Repertoires from technical replicates were highly reproducible, with mean shared-clone rates approximately 0.88 and correlation coefficients above 0.95.

Without any cell sorting, total RNA and DNA were co-extracted from roughly 20-30 mg of bulk tissue using the AllPrep DNA/RNA mini kit. Roughly five patients with histopathologically diagnosed primary liver carcinoma underwent surgical resection in China between November 2015 and March 2016. At the time of sampling, the patients had chronic HBV infection and had not received any treatment. Each tumor was sampled at five spatially separated regions: the superior, inferior, left-lateral and right-lateral poles and the tumor centre. Histological examination found more than 75% viable tumor cells in every tumor sample. Fresh tumor and adjacent tissue pieces were bisected, with one half stored in RNAlater at -80 degrees C and the other half sent for histology. What the authors observed across the whole study: Only a few patients were included in the study, and the authors note that the findings should be validated in a larger study. Repertoire overlap was found to be higher between tumor regions (mean roughly 36%) than between tumor-adjacent (roughly 17%) or tumor-blood (about 14%) pairs, consistent with antigen-driven expansion. Because only the TCR beta chain was sequenced and unpaired alpha chains were not captured, true repertoire diversity is likely underestimated. Because the samples were bulk and unsorted, CD4+ and CD8+ T cell repertoires could not be compared. The top 250 clones made up a significantly larger repertoire fraction in tumors than in blood (p = 0.039). Only roughly 8-25% of top clones appeared in all five regions of a tumor, which suggests that tumor-infiltrating T cells are spatially heterogeneous.

In regard to this clonotype: Its antigen is still unknown. No base quality values were provided; no much bigger clone lies one nucleotide off.

Ends trimmed: V by 7 bases, J by 5 bases; bases unmatched to a gene: 9. The CDR3 runs 16 amino acids, cysteine and phenylalanine included. Just CDR3 DNA is preserved here, 48 bases in frame from base 1. The germline V gene encodes CDR1 MNHNS and CDR2 SASEGT. A constant-region primer and ProtoScript II reverse transcriptase were used to reverse-transcribe TCRbeta-specific cDNA from around 480 ng total RNA. TCRbeta libraries were built with three nested multiplex PCR rounds, a slightly modified ARM-PCR procedure. The first two PCR rounds used multiplex TRBV1-TRBV30 forward primers with a Cbeta reverse primer, each for 10 cycles. A final 25-cycle PCR with Deep VentR polymerase added sample barcodes and Illumina adapters. Before sequencing, amplicons of 200-500 bp were purified from gel using a QIAquick gel extraction kit. TCRbeta amplicons were sequenced on an Illumina HiSeq 2500 with 250-bp paired-end reads. The published analysis was carried out like this. Trimmomatic v0.33 was used to quality-trim the reads, and FLASH v1.2.11 was used to merge paired reads so that full CDR3 sequences could be recovered. MiGEC v1.2.1b assigned V, D and J germline segments to the rearranged TCRbeta sequences. VDJtools v1.0.0 computed clonotype statistics and Shannon-Wiener diversity indices. Except for diversity analysis, only the 250 most abundant clonotypes of each sample were used in subsequent analyses to reduce sampling bias. In TCRdb, the public reads were trimmed at Q25 with fastp and aligned with MiXCR, with productive beta chains retained. Every CDR3 protein is listed once, alongside the most common genes and DNA of its rows. None of the V and J calls come from the authors' own analysis; TCRdb made them. Across this sample there are 95,000 to 150,000 distinct CDR3 sequences, with 50% to 65% seen only once. Around 8.5% of the sample rests with the top ten.

This receptor was identified in a woman aged 60-70 years with primary liver carcinoma and hepatitis B virus infection. The sequence is built from TRBV6-1 and TRBJ2-5, with 14 bases in between that match TRBD2. The sequenced sample was liver tumor tissue from sampling region 1. The cell subset or site label corresponds to: tumor region T1, superior pole. In nucleotides, the sequence is TGTGCCAGCACCCTGGGACTAGCGGGGGAACATGAGACCCAGTACTTC. Protein translation: CASTLGLAGEHETQYF.